This TCR beta chain was sequenced during a study of blood T cell repertoires in COVID-19. In the study overall: Sources were T cells, B-cell-depleted T cells, or PBMCs; the material itself was cDNA or gDNA.

This clone was recorded once. Deletions cut 11 bases from V and 0 bases from J, with 14 bases between. The V gene's germline CDR1 is MDHEN and CDR2 SYDVKM. The CDR3 has 13 amino acids. Under the authors' procedure: Using reference gene primer amplification, nucleated cell counts were estimated. Repertoires were generated with immunoSEQ multiplex PCR, while TCRdb's copy carries only in-frame clones and drops some. V and J calls and clone size are copied from that table; D and trimming were computed from the DNA. The sample lists roughly 280,000 clones, around 90% seen once, with 2.5% to 3.5% in the top ten.

The sample comprised PBMCs or T cells enriched from blood (not recorded which). The sequence came from a woman between 45 and 65 years old who had recovered from COVID-19. The rearrangement links TRBV28 to TRBJ2-7; D may be TRBD2 (5 bases). CDR3 nucleotides: TGTGCCTCGGGATCTAGCAGCTCCTACGAGCAGTACTTC. Amino acids: CASGSSSSYEQYF.